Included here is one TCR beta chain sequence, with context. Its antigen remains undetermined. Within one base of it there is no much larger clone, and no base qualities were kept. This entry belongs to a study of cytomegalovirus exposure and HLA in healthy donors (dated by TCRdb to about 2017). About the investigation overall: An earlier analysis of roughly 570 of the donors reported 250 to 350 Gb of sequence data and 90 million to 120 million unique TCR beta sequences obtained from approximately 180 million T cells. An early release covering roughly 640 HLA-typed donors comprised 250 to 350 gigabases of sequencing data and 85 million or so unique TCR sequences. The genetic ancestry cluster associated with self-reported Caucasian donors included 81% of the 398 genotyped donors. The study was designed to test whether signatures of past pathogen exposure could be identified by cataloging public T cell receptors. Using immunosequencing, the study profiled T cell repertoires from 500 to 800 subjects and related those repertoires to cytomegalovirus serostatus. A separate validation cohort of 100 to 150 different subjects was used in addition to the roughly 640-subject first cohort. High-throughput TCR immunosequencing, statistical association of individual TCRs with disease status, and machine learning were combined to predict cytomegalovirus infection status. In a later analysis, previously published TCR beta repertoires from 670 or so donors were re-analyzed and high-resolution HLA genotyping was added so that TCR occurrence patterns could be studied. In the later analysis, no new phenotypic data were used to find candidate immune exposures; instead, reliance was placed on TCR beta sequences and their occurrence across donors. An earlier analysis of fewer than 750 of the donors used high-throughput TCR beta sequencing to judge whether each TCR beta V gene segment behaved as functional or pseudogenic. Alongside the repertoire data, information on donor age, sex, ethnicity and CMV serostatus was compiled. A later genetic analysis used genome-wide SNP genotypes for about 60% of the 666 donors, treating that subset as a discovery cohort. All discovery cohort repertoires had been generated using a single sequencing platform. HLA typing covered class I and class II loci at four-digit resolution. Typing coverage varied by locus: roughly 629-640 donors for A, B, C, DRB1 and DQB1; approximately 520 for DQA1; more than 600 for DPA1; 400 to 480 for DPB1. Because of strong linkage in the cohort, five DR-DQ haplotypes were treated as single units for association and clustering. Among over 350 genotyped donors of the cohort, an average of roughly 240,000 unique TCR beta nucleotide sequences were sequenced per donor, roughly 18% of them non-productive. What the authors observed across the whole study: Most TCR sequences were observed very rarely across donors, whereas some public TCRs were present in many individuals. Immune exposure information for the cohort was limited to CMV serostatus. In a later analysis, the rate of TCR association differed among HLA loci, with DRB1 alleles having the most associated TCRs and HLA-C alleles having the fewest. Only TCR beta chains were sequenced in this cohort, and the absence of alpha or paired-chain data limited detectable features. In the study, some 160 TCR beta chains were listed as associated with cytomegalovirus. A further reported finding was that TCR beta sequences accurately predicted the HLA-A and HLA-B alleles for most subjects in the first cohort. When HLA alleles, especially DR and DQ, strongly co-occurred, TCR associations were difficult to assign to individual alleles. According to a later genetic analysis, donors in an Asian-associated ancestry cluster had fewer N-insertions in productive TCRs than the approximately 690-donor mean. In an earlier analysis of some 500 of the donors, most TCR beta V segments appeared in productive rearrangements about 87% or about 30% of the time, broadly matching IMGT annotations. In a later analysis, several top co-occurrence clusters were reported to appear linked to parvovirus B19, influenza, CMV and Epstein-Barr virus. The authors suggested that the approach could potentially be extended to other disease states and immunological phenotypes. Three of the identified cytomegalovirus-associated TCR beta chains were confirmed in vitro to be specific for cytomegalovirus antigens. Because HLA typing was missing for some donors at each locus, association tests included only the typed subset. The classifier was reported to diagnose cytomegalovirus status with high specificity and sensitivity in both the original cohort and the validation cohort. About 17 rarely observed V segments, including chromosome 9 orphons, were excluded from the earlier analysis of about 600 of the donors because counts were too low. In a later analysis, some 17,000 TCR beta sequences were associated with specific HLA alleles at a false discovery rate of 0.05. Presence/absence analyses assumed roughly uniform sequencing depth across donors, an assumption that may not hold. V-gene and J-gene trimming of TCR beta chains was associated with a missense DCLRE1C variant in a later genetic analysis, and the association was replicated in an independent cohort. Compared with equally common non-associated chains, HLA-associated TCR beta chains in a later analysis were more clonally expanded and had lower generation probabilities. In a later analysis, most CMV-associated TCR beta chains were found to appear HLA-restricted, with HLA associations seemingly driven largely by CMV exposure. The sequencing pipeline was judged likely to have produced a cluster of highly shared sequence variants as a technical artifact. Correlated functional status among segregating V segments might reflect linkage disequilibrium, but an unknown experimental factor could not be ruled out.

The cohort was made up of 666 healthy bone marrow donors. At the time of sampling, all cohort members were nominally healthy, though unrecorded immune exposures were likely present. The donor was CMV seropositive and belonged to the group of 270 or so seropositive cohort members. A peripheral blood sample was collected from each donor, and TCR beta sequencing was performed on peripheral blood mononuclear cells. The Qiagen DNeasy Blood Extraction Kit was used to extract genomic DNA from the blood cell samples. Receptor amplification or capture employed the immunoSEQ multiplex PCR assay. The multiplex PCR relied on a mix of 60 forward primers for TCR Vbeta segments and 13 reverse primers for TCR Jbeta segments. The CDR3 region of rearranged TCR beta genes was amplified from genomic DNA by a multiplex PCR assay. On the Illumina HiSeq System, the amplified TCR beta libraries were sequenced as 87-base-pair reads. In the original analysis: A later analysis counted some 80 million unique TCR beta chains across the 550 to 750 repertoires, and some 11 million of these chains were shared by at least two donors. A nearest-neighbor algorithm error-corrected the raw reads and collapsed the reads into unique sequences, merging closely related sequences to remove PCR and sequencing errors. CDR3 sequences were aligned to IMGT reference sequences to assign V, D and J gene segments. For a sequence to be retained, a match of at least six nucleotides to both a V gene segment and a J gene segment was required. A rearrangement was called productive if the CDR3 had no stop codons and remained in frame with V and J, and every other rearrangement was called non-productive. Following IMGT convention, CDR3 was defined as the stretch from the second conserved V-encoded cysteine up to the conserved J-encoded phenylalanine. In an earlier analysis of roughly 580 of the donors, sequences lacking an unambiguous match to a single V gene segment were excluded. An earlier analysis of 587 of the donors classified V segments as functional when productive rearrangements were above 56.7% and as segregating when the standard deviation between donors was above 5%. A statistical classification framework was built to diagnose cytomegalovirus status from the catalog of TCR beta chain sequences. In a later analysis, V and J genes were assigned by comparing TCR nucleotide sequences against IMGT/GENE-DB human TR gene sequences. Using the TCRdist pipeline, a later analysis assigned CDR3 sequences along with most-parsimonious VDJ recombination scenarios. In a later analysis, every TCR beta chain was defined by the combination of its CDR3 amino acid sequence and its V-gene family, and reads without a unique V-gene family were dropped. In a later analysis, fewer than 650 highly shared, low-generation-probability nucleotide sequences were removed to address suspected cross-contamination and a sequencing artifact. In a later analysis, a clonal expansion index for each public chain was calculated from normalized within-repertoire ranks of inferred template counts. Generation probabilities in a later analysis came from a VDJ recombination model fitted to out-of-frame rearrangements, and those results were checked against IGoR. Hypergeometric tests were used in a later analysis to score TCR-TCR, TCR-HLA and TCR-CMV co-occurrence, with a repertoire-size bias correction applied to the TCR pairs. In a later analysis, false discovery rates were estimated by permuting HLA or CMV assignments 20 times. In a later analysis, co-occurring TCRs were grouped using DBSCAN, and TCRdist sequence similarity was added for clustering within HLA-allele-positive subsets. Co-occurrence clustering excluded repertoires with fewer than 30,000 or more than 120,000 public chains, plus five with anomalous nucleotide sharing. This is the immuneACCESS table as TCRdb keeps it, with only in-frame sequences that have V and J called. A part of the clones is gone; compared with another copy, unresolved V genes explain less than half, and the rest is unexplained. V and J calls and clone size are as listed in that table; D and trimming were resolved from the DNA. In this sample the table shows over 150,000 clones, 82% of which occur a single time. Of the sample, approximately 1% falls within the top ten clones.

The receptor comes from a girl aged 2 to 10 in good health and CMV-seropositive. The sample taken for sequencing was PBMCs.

Here is the DNA: TGTGCCAGCAGTGACAGGGGCTTGACTGGAAACACCATATATTTT. Its translation reads: CASSDRGLTGNTIYF. The chain couples TRBV6-1 to TRBJ1-3; matching of 6 bases hints at TRBD1 as the D gene. Trimming removed 3 bases from V and 2 bases from J, leaving 11 bases between the germline ends. According to the germline V gene, CDR1 reads MNHNS and CDR2 reads SASEGT. Taken from cysteine to phenylalanine, the CDR3 has 15 residues. Here the CDR3 DNA is all that survives: 45 bases in frame from base 1.